The present T cell receptor (beta chain) was sequenced within a study of T cell responses to AZD1222 COVID-19 vaccine. The wider study: Combined were second doses at about 4 or about 12 weeks. Whole-study results and caveats: White British people made up most donors, females outnumbered males, and clonal diversity was possibly underestimated. All repertoire sampling was performed exclusively after the peak T cell response.

Points on this clone: Its specificity is unknown.

Germline V CDR1 and CDR2: MNHEY, SMNVEV (reference sequence). V was pared by 6 bases and J by 8 bases, with 16 bases between. There are 14 residues in the CDR3. Using immunoSEQ multiplex PCR, the repertoire was profiled, and TCRdb retains in-frame clones only, with some absent. The table includes 45,000 to 60,000 clones, around 92% detected once. The chain links TRBV27 to TRBJ1-4; D is unresolved. The source was peripheral blood, collected on day 0 of AZD1222 vaccination. The clonotype originates from an adult in good health. As DNA, the CDR3 is TGTGCCAGCAGCGCCCTCGTGGGCCGGGAAAAACTGTTTTTT. This encodes CASSALVGREKLFF.